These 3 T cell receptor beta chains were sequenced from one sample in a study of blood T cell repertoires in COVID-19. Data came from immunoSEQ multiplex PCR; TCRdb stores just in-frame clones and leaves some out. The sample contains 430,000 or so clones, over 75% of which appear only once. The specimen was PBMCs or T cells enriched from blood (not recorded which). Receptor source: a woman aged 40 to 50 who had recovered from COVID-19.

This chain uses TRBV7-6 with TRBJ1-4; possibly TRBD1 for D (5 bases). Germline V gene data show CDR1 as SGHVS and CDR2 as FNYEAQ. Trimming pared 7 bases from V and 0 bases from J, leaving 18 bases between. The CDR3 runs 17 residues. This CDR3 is CASTPGGTTATNEKLFF. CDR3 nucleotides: TGTGCCAGCACCCCTGGAGGGACCACCGCAACTAATGAAAAACTGTTTTTT. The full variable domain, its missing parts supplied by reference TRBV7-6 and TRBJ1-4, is GAGVSQSPRYKVTKRGQDVALRCDPISGHVSLYWYRQALGQGPEFLTYFNYEAQQDKSGLPNDRFSAERPEGSISTLTIQRTEQRDSAMYRCASTPGGTTATNEKLFFGSGTQLSVL.

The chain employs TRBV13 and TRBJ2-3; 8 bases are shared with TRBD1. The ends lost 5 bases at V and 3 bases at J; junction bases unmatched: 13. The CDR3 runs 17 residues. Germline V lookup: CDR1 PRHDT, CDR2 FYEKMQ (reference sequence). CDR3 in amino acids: CASSPLRGQGATDTQYF. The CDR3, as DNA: TGTGCCAGCAGCCCTTTGAGGGGGCAGGGGGCAACAGATACGCAGTATTTT.

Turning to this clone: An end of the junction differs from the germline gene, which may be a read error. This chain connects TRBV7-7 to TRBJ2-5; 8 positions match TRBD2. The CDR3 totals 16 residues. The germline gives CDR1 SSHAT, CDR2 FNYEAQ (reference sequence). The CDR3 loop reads CASSFLAGGYQETQYF. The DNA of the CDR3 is TGTGCTAGCAGCTTCCTTGCGGGAGGATACCAAGAGACCCAGTACTTC.